These T cell receptor beta chains were read from a single sample in a study of glioma-infiltrating T cells. MiXCR, run by TCRdb on the multiplex PCR reads, gives a single entry per CDR3 protein. The data contain approximately 140,000 distinct CDR3 sequences, around 23% of them seen just once; the ten biggest clones take up 27%. The material sequenced was glioma tissue, nonneoplastic brain tissue, or PBMCs (not recorded which). The receptors come from a human donor with low-grade glioma or glioblastoma, undergoing nonglioma brain surgery, or in good health (not recorded which). CDR3s include the opening cysteine and the closing phenylalanine or tryptophan. The D gene is left open where the match is weak. Rows may omit the clone size; those that give it use once, few, many or a size class.

>TRBJ2-1|-|TRBV3-1|-
CASSQVSNEQFF
TGTGCCAGCAGCCAAGTTTCCAATGAGCAGTTCTTC
>TRBJ1-1|many|TRBV20-1|-
CSARVNTEAFF
TGCAGTGCTAGGGTGAACACTGAAGCTTTCTTT
>TRBJ2-6|-|TRBV6-2/TRBV6-3|TRBD1
CAISPRTGQSSGANVLTF
TGTGCCATCAGTCCCCGGACAGGTCAGAGCTCTGGGGCCAACGTCCTGACTTTC
>TRBJ1-6|-|TRBV5-1|TRBD1
CAGSSGTGRYNSPLHF
TGCGCCGGCAGCAGCGGGACAGGGAGGTACAATTCACCCCTCCACTTT
>TRBJ2-5|few|TRBV7-6|TRBD2
CASKRGLAAETQYF
TGTGCCAGCAAGCGGGGACTAGCGGCAGAGACCCAGTACTTC
>TRBJ1-1|few|TRBV3-1|-
CASSNGEGTEAFF
TGTGCCAGCAGTAACGGGGAGGGCACTGAAGCTTTCTTT
>TRBJ1-5|-|TRBV3-1|-
CASSQEPALTVHSNQPQHF
TGTGCCAGCAGCCAAGAACCGGCCCTGACAGTTCATAGCAATCAGCCCCAGCATTTT
>TRBJ2-3|-|TRBV29-1|-
CSVTPPQGSTDTQYF
TGCAGCGTTACCCCTCCCCAGGGGTCAACAGATACGCAGTATTTT
>TRBJ1-5|many|TRBV10-2|-
CASRDPMSNQPQHF
TGCGCCAGCAGGGACCCCATGAGCAATCAGCCCCAGCATTTT
>TRBJ1-1|-|TRBV11-2|-
CASSLAEGRTEAFF
TGTGCCAGCAGCTTAGCGGAGGGGAGGACTGAAGCTTTCTTT
>TRBJ1-3|few|TRBV12-3/TRBV12-4|-
CATHRDGNTIYF
TGTGCCACCCACAGGGATGGAAACACCATATATTTT
>TRBJ1-6|few|TRBV18|TRBD1
CASSLAGGGPNSPLHF
TGTGCCAGCTCGCTTGCGGGAGGGGGCCCTAATTCACCCCTCCACTTT
>TRBJ2-5|-|TRBV4-2|TRBD2
CAISQGTSGEETQYF
TGTGCCATCAGCCAAGGGACTAGCGGGGAAGAGACCCAGTACTTC
>TRBJ2-3|-|TRBV6-1|TRBD2
CASRPLGLGGWGTDTQYF
TGTGCCAGCAGACCCCTGGGACTAGGGGGTTGGGGCACAGATACGCAGTATTTT
>TRBJ2-2|-|TRBV3-1|TRBD2
CASSRTLAGGPTGELFF
TGTGCCAGCAGCCGCACACTAGCGGGGGGGCCCACCGGGGAGCTGTTTTTT
>TRBJ2-5|-|TRBV10-3|TRBD1
CAISYSIGGETQYF
TGTGCCATCAGTTACTCGATAGGGGGCGAGACCCAGTACTTC
>TRBJ1-6|many|TRBV27|-
CASGRNSPLHF
TGTGCCAGCGGGAGGAATTCACCCCTCCACTTT
>TRBJ2-1|many|TRBV6-1|-
CASRVSYNEQFF
TGTGCCAGCAGAGTTTCCTACAATGAGCAGTTCTTC
>TRBJ2-3|once|TRBV3-1|TRBD2
CASSRELAGARGTQYF
TGTGCCAGCAGCCGAGAACTAGCGGGGGCCAGGGGTACGCAGTATTTT
>TRBJ1-1|few|TRBV4-1|TRBD1
CASSQRQGNTEAFF
TGCGCCAGCAGCCAGAGACAGGGGAACACTGAAGCTTTCTTT
>TRBJ1-1|few|TRBV20-1|-
CTAPGAGTEAFF
TGCACCGCACCGGGGGCGGGAACTGAAGCTTTCTTT
>TRBJ1-2|-|TRBV7-9|-
CASSSDQGNYGYTF
TGTGCCAGCAGCTCCGATCAGGGGAACTATGGCTACACCTTC
>TRBJ1-1|many|TRBV28|TRBD1
CASVERGPTEAFF
TGTGCCAGCGTCGAAAGGGGGCCCACTGAAGCTTTCTTT
>TRBJ1-4|few|TRBV3-1|TRBD1
CASSRDREKLFF
TGTGCCAGCAGCCGGGACAGAGAAAAACTGTTTTTT
>TRBJ1-4|many|TRBV7-2|-
CASSLGSDEKLFF
TGTGCCAGCAGCTTAGGATCGGATGAAAAACTGTTTTTT
>TRBJ1-3|-|TRBV7-9|-
CASSLESGVKAGNTIYF
TGTGCCAGCAGCTTAGAATCGGGCGTAAAGGCTGGAAACACCATATATTTT
>TRBJ2-6|few|TRBV12-3/TRBV12-4|-
CASSATSGANVLTF
TGTGCCAGCAGCGCGACCTCTGGGGCCAACGTCCTGACTTTC
>TRBJ2-3|-|TRBV7-2|-
CASSLIGSRGDTQYF
TGTGCCAGCAGCTTGATTGGGTCAAGGGGGGATACGCAGTATTTT
>TRBJ2-3|-|TRBV20-1|TRBD1
CSASGGTGALDTKYF
TGCAGTGCTAGTGGTGGGACAGGGGCGTTAGATACGAAGTATTTT
>TRBJ1-2|many|TRBV6-1|-
CASSLTDNYGYTF
TGTGCCAGCAGCCTGACAGATAACTATGGCTACACCTTC
>TRBJ1-5|-|TRBV19|-
CASISGYSNQPQHF
TGTGCCAGTATCTCCGGTTATAGCAATCAGCCCCAGCATTTT
>TRBJ1-2|-|TRBV20-1|-
CSARTTVNYGYTF
TGCAGTGCTAGAACGACGGTGAACTATGGCTACACCTTC
>TRBJ1-5|-|TRBV2|-
CARSEAHPNQPQHF
TGTGCCAGAAGTGAAGCCCACCCCAATCAGCCCCAGCATTTT
>TRBJ2-3|many|TRBV20-1|-
CSARNRASTDTQYF
TGCAGTGCTAGGAACAGGGCTAGCACAGATACGCAGTATTTT
>TRBJ2-3|-|TRBV5-1|-
CASSLNREATGTQYF
TGCGCCAGCAGCTTGAACAGGGAAGCAACGGGTACGCAGTATTTT
>TRBJ2-1|few|TRBV10-3|TRBD2
CAISPSGGVYNEQFF
TGTGCCATCAGTCCGAGCGGGGGGGTCTACAATGAGCAGTTCTTC
>TRBJ2-5|-|TRBV19|TRBD1
CASSTRGTGVLGETQYF
TGTGCCAGTAGTACAAGAGGGACAGGGGTTCTCGGAGAGACCCAGTACTTC
>TRBJ1-1|few|TRBV7-2|-
CASSFGGFGTEAFF
TGTGCCAGCAGCTTTGGGGGCTTTGGTACTGAAGCTTTCTTT
>TRBJ2-1|-|TRBV12-3/TRBV12-4|-
CASSSNEQFF
TGTGCCAGCAGTTCAAATGAGCAGTTCTTC
>TRBJ2-3|few|TRBV15|-
CATSRDLPGLTDTQYF
TGTGCCACCAGCAGAGATCTACCGGGACTCACAGATACGCAGTATTTT
>TRBJ2-3|once|TRBV12-3/TRBV12-4|TRBD1
CASILTGTDTQYF
TGTGCCAGCATTTTGACAGGGACGGATACGCAGTATTTT
>TRBJ2-1|few|TRBV18|TRBD2
CASSPAGRGGPSDEQFF
TGTGCCAGCTCACCGGCCGGGCGGGGGGGCCCATCTGATGAGCAGTTCTTC
>TRBJ1-4|many|TRBV27|TRBD1
CASSASGTGAEKLFF
TGTGCCAGCAGTGCCTCCGGGACAGGGGCGGAAAAACTGTTTTTT
>TRBJ2-3|many|TRBV6-1|-
CASSETAGNTDTQYF
TGTGCCAGCAGTGAAACAGCCGGGAACACAGATACGCAGTATTTT
>TRBJ2-3|-|TRBV7-2|TRBD2
CASSPGLAGRPDTQYF
TGTGCCAGCAGCCCGGGACTAGCGGGGCGCCCAGATACGCAGTATTTT
>TRBJ1-5|many|TRBV6-2/TRBV6-3|TRBD1
CASSYSNRGYRNQPQHF
TGTGCCAGCAGTTACTCGAACAGGGGATATCGGAATCAGCCCCAGCATTTT
>TRBJ2-1|-|TRBV20-1|TRBD1
CSAETGYEQFF
TGCAGTGCAGAGACAGGGTACGAGCAGTTCTTC